This passage covers 8 T cell receptor beta chains from one sample sequenced in a study of blood T cells in healthy people across ages. Sample-barcoded 5' priming and a J-beta primer mix drove a second PCR of about 6 to 12 cycles. A single record per CDR3 protein comes from TCRdb applying MiXCR to the 5' RACE reads. The data contain about 930,000 distinct CDR3 sequences, about 28% of them singletons. These records were also assigned to another study, of T cells of mothers and their children.

The specimen sequenced was blood. The origin of the receptors is a middle-aged woman in good health.

This rearrangement joins TRBV6-5 to TRBJ2-1, with TRBD1 matching 11 bases. This CDR3 spans 19 amino acids. Germline V lookup: CDR1 MNHEY, CDR2 SVGAGI. Unmatched junction bases numbered 14, after V lost 4 bases and J lost 3 bases. In nucleotides, the CDR3 is TGTGCCAGCAGTTCAGGCGTTAATCCCGGGACAGGGGGCTACAATGAGCAGTTCTTC. Its translation: CASSSGVNPGTGGYNEQFF.

In its sample, this clonotype was seen many times. The chain is built from TRBV20-1 and TRBJ2-5, with D hard to call. Germline V gene sequence: CDR1 DFQATT, CDR2 SNEGSKA (reference sequence). The CDR3 is 16 amino acids. Trimming shortened V by 0 bases and J by 5 bases, and 19 bases separated the two germline ends. CDR3 in amino acids: CSAREYQRQDWETQYF. The CDR3 DNA is TGCAGTGCTAGAGAATACCAAAGGCAGGATTGGGAGACCCAGTACTTC.

V usage is TRBV20-1 and J usage is TRBJ2-3; the D call may be TRBD1 or TRBD2 (5 bases each). The V and J ends lost 6 bases and 5 bases respectively, with 24 bases between them. CDR3 length: 16 amino acids. Germline assignment: CDR1 DFQATT and CDR2 SNEGSKA (reference sequence). CDR3 residues: CSAPPGRSRFRDTQYF. The CDR3 DNA follows: TGCAGTGCCCCCCCGGGACGCAGTAGGTTCAGAGATACGCAGTATTTT.

V is TRBV7-2 and J is TRBJ2-4; 10 nucleotides match TRBD2. The end of the DNA is better explained by TRBJ2-7, so the J call may be wrong. CDR3 length: 16 amino acids. Germline CDR1 reads SGHTA; CDR2 reads FQGNSA. The CDR3 nucleotides are TGTGCCAGCAGCTTAGGACAATCTAGCGGGGGCTACGAGCAGTACTTC. Amino acid sequence: CASSLGQSSGGYEQYF.

The V gene is TRBV20-1, the J gene TRBJ2-5; 7 bases match TRBD1. The DNA end is more similar to TRBJ2-7, so the J call may be wrong. Looked up from germline, CDR1 is DFQATT and CDR2 is SNEGSKA (reference sequence). The length of the CDR3 is 15 residues. DNA of the CDR3: TGCAGTGCAACTATAAGGGGGCAGCTCTCCTACGAGCAGTACTTC. Its translation: CSATIRGQLSYEQYF.

A remark on this clonotype: A junction boundary mismatches the germline segment, possibly from a read error. The chain couples TRBV7-9 to TRBJ2-1; D is tentatively TRBD1 or TRBD2 (6 bases each). Germline CDR1 is SEHNR and CDR2 is FQNEAQ (reference sequence). The CDR3 covers 13 residues. CDR3 DNA sequence: TGTTCCAGCAGCTTAGAGAGGGGGGATGAGCAGTTCTTC. Amino acid sequence: CSSSLERGDEQFF.

This clonotype was observed many times. The CDR3 is CASSPRTGDYEQYF. CDR3 bases: TGTGCCAGCTCACCACGGACAGGGGATTACGAGCAGTACTTC. J is TRBJ2-7 and V is TRBV18; 9 bases fit TRBD1. J gave up 4 bases and V 1 base, and 2 bases lay outside the gene matches. This CDR3 has 14 residues. Germline CDR1 is KGHSH and CDR2 is LQKENI.

Ten or more counts support this clonotype. V gene TRBV4-1 combines with J gene TRBJ2-7; 9 bases line up with TRBD1. This CDR3 spans 17 amino acids. V trimming: 4 bases; J trimming: 1 base; junction bases outside the gene matches: 11. In germline, CDR1 is MGHRA, CDR2 YSYEKL. The CDR3 nucleotides are TGCGCCAGCAGCCTAACCTCCGGGACAGGGACATCCTACGAGCAGTACTTC. Its translation is CASSLTSGTGTSYEQYF.